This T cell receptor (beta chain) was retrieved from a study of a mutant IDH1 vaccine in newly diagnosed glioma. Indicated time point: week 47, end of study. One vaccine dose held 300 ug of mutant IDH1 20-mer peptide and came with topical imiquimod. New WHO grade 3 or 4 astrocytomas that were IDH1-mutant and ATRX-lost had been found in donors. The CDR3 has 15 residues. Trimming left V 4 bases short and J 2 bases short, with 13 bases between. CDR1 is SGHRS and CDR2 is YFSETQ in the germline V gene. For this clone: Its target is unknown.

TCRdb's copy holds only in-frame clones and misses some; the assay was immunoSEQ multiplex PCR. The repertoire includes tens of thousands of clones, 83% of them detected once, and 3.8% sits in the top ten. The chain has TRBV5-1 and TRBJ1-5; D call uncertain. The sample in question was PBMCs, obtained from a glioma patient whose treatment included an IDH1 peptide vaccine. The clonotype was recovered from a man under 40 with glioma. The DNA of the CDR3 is TGCGCCAGCAGCGAGTTAGACTCCCGCAATCAGCCCCAGCATTTT. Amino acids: CASSELDSRNQPQHF.